The 7 T cell receptor beta chains presented below share a single source sample, sequenced in a study of regulatory T cells in long-lasting Graves disease. The time point denotes: persistent/refractory GD, antithyroid drugs over 5 years with positive TRAb. Extracted RNA from PBMCs served as the source of the TCR library. Construction of the TCR beta libraries employed iRepertoire HTBI primers in conjunction with Arm-PCR of CDR3 regions. A single record per CDR3 protein comes from TCRdb applying MiXCR to the multiplex PCR reads. The sample includes about 460,000 distinct CDR3 sequences, around a fifth seen only once; the top ten take 13%. The sample was peripheral blood mononuclear cells (PBMCs), taken when the disease was refractory, from a patient treated with antithyroid drugs. The receptor source for this set is a female donor with Graves disease.

This clonotype was seen at least ten times. This chain uses TRBV2 with TRBJ2-2; D is uncertain. V shed 1 base and J shed 6 bases, with 15 bases lying between them. The CDR3 has 16 amino acids. Per the germline V gene, CDR1 is SNHLY and CDR2 is FYNNEI. The CDR3, as DNA: TGTGCCAGCAGTGAAGACCGTTTTGCAGTCGCCGGGGAGCTGTTTTTT. Its protein is CASSEDRFAVAGELFF. Complete variable domain (other parts from reference TRBV2 and TRBJ2-2): EPEVTQTPSHQVTQMGQEVILRCVPISNHLYFYWYRQILGQKVEFLVSFYNNEISEKSEIFDDQFSVERPDGSNFTLKIRSTKLEDSAMYFCASSEDRFAVAGELFFGEGSRLTVL.

The sample holds many counts of this clonotype. The chain uses TRBV7-2 and TRBJ2-7; 8 bases are shared with TRBD1. CDR1 SGHTA and CDR2 FQGNSA come from the germline V gene. The CDR3 has 13 amino acids. The V segment lost 8 bases and the J segment 3 bases; nucleotides outside the gene matches: 6. The CDR3 DNA is TGTGCCAGCGCCAGACAGGGGCGCTACGAGCAGTACTTC. Amino acid sequence: CASARQGRYEQYF. Full variable domain (rest looked up from reference TRBV7-2 and TRBJ2-7): GAGVSQSPSNKVTEKGKDVELRCDPISGHTALYWYRQSLGQGLEFLIYFQGNSAPDKSGLPSDRFSAERTGGSVSTLTIQRTQQEDSAVYLCASARQGRYEQYFGPGTRLTVT.

This chain uses TRBV30 with TRBJ1-1, with D perhaps TRBD1 (5 bases). V was shortened by 1 base and J by 6 bases, with 15 bases between the two germline ends. Germline V gene data show CDR1 as GTSNPN and CDR2 as SVGIG (reference sequence). This CDR3 contains 14 residues. The CDR3 is CAWSASGTAAEAFF. CDR3 DNA sequence: TGTGCCTGGAGTGCCTCCGGGACTGCGGCTGAAGCTTTCTTT.

This chain links TRBV28 with TRBJ2-3; a weak D match, TRBD1 (7 bases). Germline V lookup: CDR1 MDHEN, CDR2 SYDVKM. The CDR3 is 15 amino acids. Trimming pared 6 bases from V and 4 bases from J, leaving 17 bases between. CDR3 amino acids: CASRETRQGPDTQYF. Here the CDR3 DNA reads TGTGCCAGCAGAGAGACTAGACAGGGCCCAGATACGCAGTATTTT.

Points on this clonotype: Being one base from a much bigger clone, this may be a read error. The J gene is TRBJ2-7, the V gene TRBV28; the D is unclear. The CDR3 loop spans 14 amino acids. Trimming took 5 bases from V and 3 from J, leaving 14 bases between them. The germline V gene has CDR1 MDHEN and CDR2 SYDVKM. The CDR3 is CASSTWTLHYEQYF. CDR3 nucleotides: TGTGCCAGCAGTACATGGACCCTTCACTACGAGCAGTACTTC.

The sample holds many counts of this clonotype. The chain couples TRBV7-2 to TRBJ1-2; possibly TRBD1 for D (6 bases). This CDR3 is built from 16 residues. Germline V lookup: CDR1 SGHTA, CDR2 FQGNSA. V was trimmed by 5 bases and J by 4 bases, leaving 20 bases between them. The CDR3 DNA reads TGTGCCAGCAGCCCCTGGACGGGGGCTAGTAGCTATGGCTACACCTTC. Translation: CASSPWTGASSYGYTF.

Only a few counts were recorded for this clonotype. V gene TRBV20-1 combines with J gene TRBJ1-6; 7 nucleotides match TRBD1. Trimming at V came to 6 bases and at J to 6 bases, leaving 14 bases not matched to a gene. This CDR3 comprises 16 residues. Germline V gives CDR1 DFQATT, CDR2 SNEGSKA (reference sequence). The CDR3: CSAPTTPGQSNSPLHF. In DNA, the CDR3 is TGCAGTGCACCAACTACTCCGGGACAGTCTAATTCACCCCTCCACTTT.